This TCR beta chain was recovered during a study of T cell responses to AZD1222 COVID-19 vaccine. The study, taken as a whole, reports: The donors showed a predominance of white British ancestry and of females, with possible underestimation of clonal diversity.

TCRdb's table, derived via immunoSEQ multiplex PCR, lists solely in-frame clones and lacks some. The sample lists 90,000 to 130,000 clones; around 84% were seen once. After removal of 6 bases from V and 7 bases from J, the junction contained 14 bases not matched to a gene. Per the germline V gene, CDR1 is MDHEN and CDR2 is SYDVKM. This CDR3 is built from 16 residues. Of note for this clone: Its antigen is not identified.

The sequenced sample was peripheral blood, obtained on day 0 of AZD1222 vaccination. V gene TRBV28 combines with J gene TRBJ1-4; 7 nucleotides line up with TRBD1. The sequence derives from an adult in good health. As DNA, the CDR3 is TGTGCCAGCAGCCCACCCCAACCAGGGGGTGGTGAAAAACTGTTTTTT. This encodes CASSPPQPGGGEKLFF. Full variable domain (outside the CDR3, taken from reference TRBV28 and TRBJ1-4): DVKVTQSSRYLVKRTGEKVFLECVQDMDHENMFWYRQDPGLGLRLIYFSYDVKMKEKGDIPEGYSVSREKKERFSLILESASTNQTSMYLCASSPPQPGGGEKLFFGSGTQLSVL.